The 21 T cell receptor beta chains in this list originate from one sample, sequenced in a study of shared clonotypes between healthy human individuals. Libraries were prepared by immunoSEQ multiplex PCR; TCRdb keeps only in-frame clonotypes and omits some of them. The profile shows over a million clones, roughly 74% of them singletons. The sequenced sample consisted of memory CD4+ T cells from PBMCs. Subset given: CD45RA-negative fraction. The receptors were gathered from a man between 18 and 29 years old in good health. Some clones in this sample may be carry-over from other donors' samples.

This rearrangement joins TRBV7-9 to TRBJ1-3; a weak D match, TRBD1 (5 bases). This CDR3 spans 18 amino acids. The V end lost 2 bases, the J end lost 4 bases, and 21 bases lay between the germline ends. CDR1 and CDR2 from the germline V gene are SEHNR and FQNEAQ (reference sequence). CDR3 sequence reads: CASSLPGRDHVYGNTIYF. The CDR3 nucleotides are TGTGCCAGCAGCTTACCGGGCAGGGACCACGTCTACGGAAACACCATATATTTT.

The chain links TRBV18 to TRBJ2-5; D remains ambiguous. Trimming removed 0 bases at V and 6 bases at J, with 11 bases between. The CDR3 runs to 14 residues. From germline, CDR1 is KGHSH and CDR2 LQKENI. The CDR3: CASSPPGSEKTQYF. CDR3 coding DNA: TGTGCCAGCTCACCACCCGGATCGGAGAAGACCCAGTACTTC. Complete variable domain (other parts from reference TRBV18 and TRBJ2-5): NAGVMQNPRHLVRRRGQEARLRCSPMKGHSHVYWYRQLPEEGLKFMVYLQKENIIDESGMPKERFSAEFPKEGPSILRIQQVVRGDSAAYFCASSPPGSEKTQYFGPGTRLLVL.

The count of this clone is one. The CDR3 is CASSLGLAGSTDTQYF. CDR3 sequence (DNA): TGTGCCAGCAGCTTAGGGCTAGCGGGATCCACAGATACGCAGTATTTT. The genes are TRBV7-7 and TRBJ2-3, with 9 bases fitting TRBD2. The V segment lost 1 base and the J segment 2 bases; nucleotides outside the gene matches: 4. CDR1 SSHAT and CDR2 FNYEAQ come from the germline V gene (reference sequence). The CDR3 consists of 16 residues.

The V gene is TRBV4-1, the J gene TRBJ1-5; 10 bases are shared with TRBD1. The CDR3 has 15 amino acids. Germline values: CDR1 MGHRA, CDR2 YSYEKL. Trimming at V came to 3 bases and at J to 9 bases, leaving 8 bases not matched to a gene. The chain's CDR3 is CASSQAGTGALPQHF. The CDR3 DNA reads TGCGCCAGCAGCCAGGCCGGGACAGGGGCTCTGCCCCAGCATTTT.

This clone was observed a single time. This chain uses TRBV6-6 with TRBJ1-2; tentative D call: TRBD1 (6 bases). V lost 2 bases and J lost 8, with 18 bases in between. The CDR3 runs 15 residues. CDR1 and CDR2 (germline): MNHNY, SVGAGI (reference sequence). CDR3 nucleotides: TGTGCCAGCAGTTACGGCCGGACAGAGGAGTGGGGCTACACCTTC. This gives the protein CASSYGRTEEWGYTF.

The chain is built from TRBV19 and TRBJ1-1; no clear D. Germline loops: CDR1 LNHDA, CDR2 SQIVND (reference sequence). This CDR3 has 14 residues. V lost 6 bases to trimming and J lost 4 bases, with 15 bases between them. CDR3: CASRYGNFGTEAFF. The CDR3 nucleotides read TGTGCCAGTAGATATGGGAATTTTGGCACTGAAGCTTTCTTT.

CDR3 protein: CASSLGTSGRAGSYEQYF. The CDR3 region has the DNA TGTGCCAGCAGCCTCGGGACTAGCGGGAGGGCGGGTAGTTACGAGCAGTACTTC. The V call is TRBV7-6, the J call TRBJ2-7; 16 positions match TRBD2. Germline-derived CDR1 and CDR2 are SGHVS and FNYEAQ. The V and J ends lost 5 bases and 4 bases, in that order; junction bases with no gene match: 11. The CDR3 length is 18 residues.

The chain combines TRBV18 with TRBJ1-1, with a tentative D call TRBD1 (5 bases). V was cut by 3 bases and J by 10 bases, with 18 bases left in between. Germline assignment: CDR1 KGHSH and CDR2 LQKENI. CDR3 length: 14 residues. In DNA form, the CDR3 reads TGTGCCAGCTCACCCGACGGGGGACCAACCTTAGCTTTCTTT. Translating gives CASSPDGGPTLAFF.

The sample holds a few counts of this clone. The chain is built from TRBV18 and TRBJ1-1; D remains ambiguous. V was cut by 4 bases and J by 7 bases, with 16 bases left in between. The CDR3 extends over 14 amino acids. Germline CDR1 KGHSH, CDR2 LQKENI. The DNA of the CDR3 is TGTGCCAGCTCACAGACCCGGGCGAAAAGTGAAGCTTTCTTT. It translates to CASSQTRAKSEAFF.

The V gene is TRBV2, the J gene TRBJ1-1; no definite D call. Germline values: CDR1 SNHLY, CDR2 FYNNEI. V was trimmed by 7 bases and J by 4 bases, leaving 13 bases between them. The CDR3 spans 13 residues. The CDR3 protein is CASNLAPGTEAFF. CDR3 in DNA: TGTGCCAGCAACCTAGCGCCGGGCACTGAAGCTTTCTTT.

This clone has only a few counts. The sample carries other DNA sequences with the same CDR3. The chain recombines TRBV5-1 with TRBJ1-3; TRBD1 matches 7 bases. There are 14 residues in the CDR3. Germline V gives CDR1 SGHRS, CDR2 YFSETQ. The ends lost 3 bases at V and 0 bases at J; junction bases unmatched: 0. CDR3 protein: CASSWDSSGNTIYF. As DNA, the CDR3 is TGCGCCAGCAGCTGGGACAGCTCTGGAAACACCATATATTTT.

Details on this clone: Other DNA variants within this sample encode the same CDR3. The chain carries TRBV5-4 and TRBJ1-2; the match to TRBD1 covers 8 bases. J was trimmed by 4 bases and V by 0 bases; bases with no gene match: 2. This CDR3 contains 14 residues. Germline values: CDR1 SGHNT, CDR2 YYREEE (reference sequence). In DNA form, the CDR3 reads TGTGCCAGCAGCTTGGACAGGGGGGCCTATGGCTACACCTTC. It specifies CASSLDRGAYGYTF.

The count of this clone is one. CDR3 region: CASRQGLRETQYF. The DNA for the CDR3 is TGTGCCAGCAGACAGGGGTTAAGAGAGACCCAGTACTTC. The chain has TRBV6-1 and TRBJ2-5, with 7 bases matching TRBD1. In germline, CDR1 is MNHNS, CDR2 SASEGT. The CDR3 has 13 amino acids. The ends lost 6 bases at V and 4 bases at J; junction bases unmatched: 5.

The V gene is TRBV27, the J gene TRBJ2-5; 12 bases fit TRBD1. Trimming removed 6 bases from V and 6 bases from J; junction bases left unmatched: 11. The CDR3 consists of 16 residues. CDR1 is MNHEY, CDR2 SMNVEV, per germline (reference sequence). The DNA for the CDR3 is TGTGCCAGCAGATTAACCGGGACAGGGGGCCCCAAGACCCAGTACTTC. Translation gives CASRLTGTGGPKTQYF.

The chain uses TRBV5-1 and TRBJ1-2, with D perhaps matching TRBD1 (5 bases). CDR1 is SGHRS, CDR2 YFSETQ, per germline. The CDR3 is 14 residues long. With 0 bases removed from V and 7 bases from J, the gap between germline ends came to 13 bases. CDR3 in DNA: TGCGCCAGCAGCTTGGGTCAGTCCGGGGGTGGCTACACCTTC. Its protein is CASSLGQSGGGYTF.

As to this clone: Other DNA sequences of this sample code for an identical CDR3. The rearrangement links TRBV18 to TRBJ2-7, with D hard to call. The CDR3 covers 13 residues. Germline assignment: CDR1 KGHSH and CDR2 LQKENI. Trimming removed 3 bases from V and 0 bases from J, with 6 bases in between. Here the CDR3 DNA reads TGTGCCAGCTCACCGAGTGCCTCCTACGAGCAGTACTTC. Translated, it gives CASSPSASYEQYF.

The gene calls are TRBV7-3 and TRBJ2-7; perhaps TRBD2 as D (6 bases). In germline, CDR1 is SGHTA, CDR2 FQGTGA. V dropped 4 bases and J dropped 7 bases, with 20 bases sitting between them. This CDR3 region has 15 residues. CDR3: CASSSERAAMGEQYF. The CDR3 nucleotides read TGTGCCAGCAGCTCAGAGCGGGCGGCGATGGGGGAGCAGTACTTC.

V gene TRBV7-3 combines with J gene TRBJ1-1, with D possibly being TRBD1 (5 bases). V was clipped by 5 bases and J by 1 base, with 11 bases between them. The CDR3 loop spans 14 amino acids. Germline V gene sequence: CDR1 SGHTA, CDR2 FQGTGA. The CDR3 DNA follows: TGTGCCAGCAGCCCTTTCGGGGCGAACACTGAAGCTTTCTTT. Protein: CASSPFGANTEAFF.

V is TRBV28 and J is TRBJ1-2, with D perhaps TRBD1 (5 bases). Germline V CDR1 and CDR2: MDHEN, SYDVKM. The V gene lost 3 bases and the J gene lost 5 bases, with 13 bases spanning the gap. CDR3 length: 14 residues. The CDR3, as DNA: TGTGCCAGCAGTTTCCCGGCAGGGAGGTATGGCTACACCTTC. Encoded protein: CASSFPAGRYGYTF.

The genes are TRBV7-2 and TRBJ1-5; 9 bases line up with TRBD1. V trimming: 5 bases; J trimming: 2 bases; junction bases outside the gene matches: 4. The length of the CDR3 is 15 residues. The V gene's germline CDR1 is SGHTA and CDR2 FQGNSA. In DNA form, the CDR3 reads TGTGCCAGCAGCACAACAGGGGGCGGCAATCAGCCCCAGCATTTT. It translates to CASSTTGGGNQPQHF.

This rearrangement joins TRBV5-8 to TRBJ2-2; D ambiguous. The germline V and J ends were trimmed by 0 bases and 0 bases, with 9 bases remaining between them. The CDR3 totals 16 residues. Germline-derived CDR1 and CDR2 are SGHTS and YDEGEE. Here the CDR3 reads CASSLGVGANTGELFF. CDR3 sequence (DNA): TGTGCCAGCAGCTTGGGAGTGGGCGCGAACACCGGGGAGCTGTTTTTT. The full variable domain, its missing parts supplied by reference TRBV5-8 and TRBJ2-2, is EAGVTQSPTHLIKTRGQQATLRCSPISGHTSVYWYQQALGLGLQFLLWYDEGEERNRGNFPPRFSGRQFPNYSSELNVNALELEDSALYLCASSLGVGANTGELFFGEGSRLTVL.